The sequence of this TCR beta chain was determined in a study of CD8 T cells in Susac syndrome. Study results and caveats: In Susac syndrome, CD8+ expansion was highest in TEMRA and active disease. Across the total CD8+ repertoires, sixteen Susac-specific public clones were found. The CD8+ TEMRA repertoires yielded 5 or 6 such clones.

The CDR3 runs 14 residues. V gave up 6 bases and J gave up 6 bases; unmatched junction bases: 10. Germline V lookup: CDR1 DFQATT, CDR2 SNEGSKA (reference sequence). Regarding this clonotype: Its antigen is as yet unknown.

After extraction with the RNeasy kit, roughly 0.45 to 1 ug of the RNA was reverse transcribed using random hexamers. Amplification of the TCR beta CDR3 was carried out by immunoSEQ multiplex PCR, which spanned a total of 54 Vbeta and 13 Jbeta segments. MiXCR, applied by TCRdb to the immunoSEQ multiplex PCR reads, yields one record per CDR3 protein. The data show about 100,000 distinct CDR3 sequences, about 95% seen once. Sequencing of TCR beta was carried out in blood CD8+ and CD4+ T cells. The V gene is TRBV20-1, the J gene TRBJ2-4; 8 positions match TRBD1. Material for sequencing was CD8+ T cells from PBMCs. This sequence was found in a human donor with Susac syndrome. This CDR3 is CSASPQGVGNIQYF. The DNA for the CDR3 is TGCAGTGCAAGTCCACAGGGGGTAGGAAACATTCAGTACTTC.